Listed below are T cell receptor beta chains from one sample, sequenced in a study of blood T cell repertoires in COVID-19. Sequencing was performed with immunoSEQ multiplex PCR; in TCRdb, only in-frame clones are kept and a portion is missing. The table shows some 90,000 clones, with 70% to 90% occurring only once. The sequencing input was peripheral blood. The receptors were gathered from a man in his fifties with acute or convalescent COVID-19. Each CDR3 is given with its conserved first and last residue.

V gene,CDR3 length,J gene,CDR3 protein
TRBV2,13,TRBJ1-1,CASSGGLGDTAFF
TRBV9,15,TRBJ2-5,CASSAAAGVGETQYF
TRBV9,14,TRBJ2-1,CASSVTGAYNEQFF
TRBV7-2,15,TRBJ1-5,CASSLDRGDVQPQHF
TRBV7-6,18,TRBJ2-3,CASSLRESGGLSTDTQYF
TRBV24-1,14,TRBJ2-5,CATSDRDPGQTQYF
TRBV19,14,TRBJ2-3,CASTDGGTADTQYF
TRBV5-5,14,TRBJ1-2,CASSLKPGQGFYTF
TRBV3-1/TRBV3-2,15,TRBJ2-5,CASSQGAGGQETQYF
TRBV14,16,TRBJ1-6,CASSRQAGQANSPLHF
TRBV5-1,16,TRBJ1-2,CASSLSLEALYYGYTF
TRBV5-1,14,TRBJ1-1,CASSLLGPKGEAFF
TRBV15,17,TRBJ1-3,CATSRGDLLSSGNTIYF
TRBV7-9,15,TRBJ1-1,CASSLAPGVHTEAFF
TRBV14,14,TRBJ2-2,CASSRDIGTGELFF
TRBV9,13,TRBJ1-1,CASTERGSGQAFF
TRBV2,13,TRBJ1-1,CASKGEMNTEAFF
TRBV7-2,15,TRBJ1-6,CASTSSTGINSPLHF
TRBV19,12,TRBJ1-5,CASSTWTRALDF
TRBV4-1,15,TRBJ1-5,CASSQGQGAVQPQHF
TRBV7-9,18,TRBJ1-6,CASSLEGGGQGGNSPLHF
TRBV12-3/TRBV12-4,13,TRBJ1-1,CASSFTGGTEAFF
TRBV28,12,TRBJ1-2,CASSLGGYGYTF
TRBV25-1,16,TRBJ1-2,CASRGDYGGGRYGYTF
TRBV30,12,TRBJ1-1,CAWSVGGTWAFF
TRBV30,10,TRBJ1-1,CAWGRSEAFF
TRBV4-2,11,TRBJ2-5,CASSQALTQYF
TRBV5-6,17,TRBJ2-1,CASSRIVTKTPLNEQFF
TRBV30,12,TRBJ1-1,CAWGDREAEAFF
TRBV11-1,14,TRBJ1-1,CASSRQGWNTEAFF
TRBV27,13,TRBJ2-7,CASSRDRGDEQYF
TRBV6-6,16,TRBJ1-4,CASSRWTGAANEKLFF
TRBV6-5,15,TRBJ1-1,CASKQQGEMNTEAFF
TRBV5-6,15,TRBJ2-3,CASSLGQGTTDTQYF
TRBV7-8,16,TRBJ2-6,CASSQYRGSGANVLTF
TRBV6-6,15,TRBJ1-2,CASSPRQTVGYGYTF
TRBV9,16,TRBJ2-2,CASSPHDRASTGELFF
TRBV7-8,15,TRBJ2-1,CASNQGGQVYNEQFF
TRBV7-2,15,TRBJ1-5,CASSTGQGWGQPQHF
TRBV15,15,TRBJ2-3,CATSRDGSSTDTQYF
TRBV19,14,TRBJ1-4,CASSLREENEKLFF
TRBV5-1,17,TRBJ2-4,CASSLTGNRKSGNIQYF
TRBV19,17,TRBJ2-2,CASSIWDRVRISGELFF
TRBV30,14,TRBJ1-5,CAWSERTVNQPQHF
TRBV6-2/TRBV6-3,17,TRBJ2-3,CASSYSTSGGDTDTQYF
TRBV9,14,TRBJ1-5,CASSAGGLDQPQHF
TRBV30,14,TRBJ1-1,CAWRGEGWNTEAFF
TRBV7-9,16,TRBJ2-3,CASSSSGTGWSDTQYF
TRBV4-1,14,TRBJ1-2,CASSQDAGQGGYTF
TRBV6-2/TRBV6-3,15,TRBJ2-7,CASSLGAGGAYEQYF